This T cell receptor (beta chain) originates from a study of blood T cell repertoires in COVID-19. Study-level background: Sample material is recorded as cDNA or gDNA derived from T cells, B-cell-depleted T cells, or PBMCs.

V lost 5 bases, J lost 0 bases, and 8 bases lay in between. The CDR3 has 13 amino acids. Germline V gene data show CDR1 as MDHEN and CDR2 as SYDVKM. To note about this clone: The identical CDR3 is also encoded by other nucleotide sequences in the sample.

Original processing methods: By means of reference gene primer amplification, nucleated cell counts were estimated. Libraries were prepared by immunoSEQ multiplex PCR; TCRdb keeps only in-frame clonotypes and omits some of them. V and J calls and clone size come straight from that table; D and trimming were deduced from the DNA. The sample carries 300,000 or so clones, just over 85% recorded once. This TCR was sampled from a woman aged 40 to 55 with acute COVID-19. Source material: PBMCs or T cells enriched from blood (not recorded which). The rearrangement joins TRBV28 to TRBJ2-7, with unresolved D. The CDR3 nucleotides are TGTGCCAGCAGTCTTACTCCCTCCTACGAGCAGTACTTC. Residues: CASSLTPSYEQYF.